The source of this T cell receptor (beta chain) is a study of human T cells and chemical hapten exposure. Trimming shortened V by 2 bases and J by 4 bases, and 6 bases separated the two germline ends. The CDR3 runs to 13 residues. Per the germline V gene, CDR1 is MNHEY and CDR2 is SVGAGI. Stated time point: patch test 3, about 24 weeks after DPC sensitization. Regarding treatment: therapeutic diphenylcyclopropenone sensitization with weekly scalp DPC. Each CDR3 protein is one row after TCRdb ran MiXCR on the RACE reads. The repertoire holds about 110,000 distinct CDR3 sequences, with less than 35% as singletons.

This clonotype was obtained from a man aged 40-49 years with alopecia areata. Some clones in this sample may be carry-over from other donors' samples. The sequencing here drew on whole blood, taken in connection with sensitization to the hapten diphenylcyclopropenone (DPC). The genes are TRBV6-5 and TRBJ2-1, with D maybe TRBD1 (6 bases). CDR3 sequence: CASSYGQYNEQFF. The CDR3, as DNA: TGTGCCAGCAGTTACGGACAGTACAATGAGCAGTTCTTC.